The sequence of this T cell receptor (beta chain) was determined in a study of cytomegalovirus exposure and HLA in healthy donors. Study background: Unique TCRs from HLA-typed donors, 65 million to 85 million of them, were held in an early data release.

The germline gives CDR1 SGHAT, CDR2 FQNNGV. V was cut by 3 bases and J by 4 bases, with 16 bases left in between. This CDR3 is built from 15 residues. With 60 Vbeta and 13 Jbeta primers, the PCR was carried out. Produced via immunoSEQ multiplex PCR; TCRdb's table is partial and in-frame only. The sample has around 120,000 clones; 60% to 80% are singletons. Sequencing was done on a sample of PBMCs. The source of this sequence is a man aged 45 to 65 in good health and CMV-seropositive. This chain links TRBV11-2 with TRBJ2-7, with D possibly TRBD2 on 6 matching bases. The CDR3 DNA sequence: TGTGCCAGCAGCTTGGTGGGCCTGGGACTTTACGAGCAGTACTTC. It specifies CASSLVGLGLYEQYF.